What follows are 20 T cell receptor beta chains derived from one specimen sequenced in a study of blood T cell repertoires in COVID-19. The repertoire was sequenced with immunoSEQ multiplex PCR; TCRdb's copy has only in-frame clones and lacks some. The sample lists a few hundred thousand clones; about four fifths were seen once. Sequencing was performed on PBMCs or T cells enriched from blood (not recorded which). These receptors all come from a man aged 35 to 55 who had been exposed to COVID-19.

This chain joins TRBV18 and TRBJ2-6; D ambiguous. The V gene lost 4 bases and the J gene lost 0 bases, with 7 bases spanning the gap. Germline CDR1 reads KGHSH; CDR2 reads LQKENI. The CDR3 is 15 amino acids. CDR3 coding DNA: TGTGCCAGCTCACGACGGAGCTCTGGGGCCAACGTCCTGACTTTC. Translation: CASSRRSSGANVLTF.

CDR3 coding DNA: TGTGCCAGCAGCCCATGGTTTGTCCCCCGGGGGGTGGGCACTGAAGCTTTCTTT. Protein product: CASSPWFVPRGVGTEAFF. V usage is TRBV11-3 and J usage is TRBJ1-1; the D gene is possibly TRBD1 (5 bases). Germline V CDR1 and CDR2: SGHNT, YENEEA. This CDR3 spans 18 amino acids. The V end lost 5 bases, the J end lost 4 bases, and 26 bases lay between the germline ends.

This chain joins TRBV2 and TRBJ2-2; D ambiguous. V was pared by 8 bases and J by 6 bases, with 10 bases between. Germline assignment: CDR1 SNHLY and CDR2 FYNNEI. The CDR3 length is 12 residues. The CDR3 here is CASGTMAGELFF. In DNA, the CDR3 is TGTGCCAGCGGCACCATGGCCGGGGAGCTGTTTTTT.

The V and J genes are TRBV19 and TRBJ1-5; tentative D call: TRBD1 (5 bases). The germline V gene encodes CDR1 LNHDA and CDR2 SQIVND (reference sequence). This CDR3 is 16 amino acids long. V lost 4 bases to trimming and J lost 3 bases, with 16 bases between them. The chain's CDR3 is CASSTPRPGPNQPQHF. Written as DNA, the CDR3 is TGTGCCAGTAGTACCCCGCGGCCAGGGCCCAATCAGCCCCAGCATTTT.

This chain uses TRBV10-3 with TRBJ2-2, with 11 bases that match TRBD2. The CDR3 is 15 amino acids. The V gene end was trimmed by 2 bases and the J gene end by 4 bases; junction bases not matched to a gene: 0. The germline gives CDR1 ENHRY, CDR2 SYGVKD. CDR3 in DNA: TGTGCCATCAGTGAGACTAGCGGGGGCACCGGGGAGCTGTTTTTT. It yields the protein CAISETSGGTGELFF.

The chain combines TRBV5-3 with TRBJ1-1, with D unresolved. TRBV5-3 is an ORF; its function is uncertain. Trimming removed 8 bases at V and 0 bases at J, with 17 bases between. The CDR3 covers 15 residues. The CDR3: CASLLGAWMNTEAFF. The CDR3 bases are TGTGCCAGCTTATTAGGAGCTTGGATGAACACTGAAGCTTTCTTT.

J is TRBJ2-5 and V is TRBV21-1; the D call in the table, TRBD2, was not verified against the DNA. TRBV21-1 is reported as a pseudogene. This CDR3 is 16 amino acids long. The DNA for the CDR3 is TGTGCCAGCAGCTCTCCGGGACTAGCGTACCAAGAGACCCAGTACTTC. It specifies CASSSPGLAYQETQYF.

V and J are TRBV5-6 and TRBJ1-3, with TRBD1 as a possible D gene (5 bases). Germline CDR1 SGHDT, CDR2 YYEEEE. Trimming cost V 0 bases and J 2 bases, with 9 bases left between them. The CDR3 contains 15 residues. The CDR3 sequence: CASSLGRATGNTIYF. The CDR3 region has the DNA TGTGCCAGCAGCTTGGGCAGGGCGACTGGAAACACCATATATTTT.

The chain couples TRBV5-1 to TRBJ2-7, with D tentatively TRBD2 (6 bases). The germline V gene encodes CDR1 SGHRS and CDR2 YFSETQ. The CDR3 contains 14 residues. V shed 4 bases and J shed 5 bases, with 16 bases lying between them. CDR3 sequence reads: CASSPPGGLNEQYF. Written as DNA, the CDR3 is TGCGCCAGCAGCCCCCCCGGAGGGTTAAACGAGCAGTACTTC.

V usage is TRBV6-5 and J usage is TRBJ2-2; TRBD1 aligns across 7 bases. CDR1 and CDR2 from the germline V gene are MNHEY and SVGAGI. The CDR3 extends over 15 amino acids. Trimming at V came to 6 bases and at J to 7 bases, leaving 11 bases not matched to a gene. CDR3 sequence reads: CASSSDRDFGGELFF. CDR3 DNA: TGTGCCAGCAGCTCTGACAGGGATTTTGGCGGGGAGCTGTTTTTT.

The genes are TRBV7-6 and TRBJ2-7, with 7 bases matching TRBD2. Germline CDR1 is SGHVS and CDR2 is FNYEAQ. The CDR3 has 15 residues. V lost 1 base and J lost 2; bases outside the gene matches: 5. CDR3 nucleotides: TGTGCCAGCAGCTTAGTTGGGGGAGGGCCCTACGAGCAGTACTTC. Protein sequence: CASSLVGGGPYEQYF.

This clone came up once. V and J are TRBV11-2 and TRBJ2-5, with D perhaps matching TRBD2 (6 bases). The V end was cut by 5 bases, the J end by 2 bases, with 18 bases between. In germline, CDR1 is SGHAT, CDR2 FQNNGV. CDR3 length: 16 amino acids. The CDR3 here is CASSPIAEPTQETQYF. CDR3 bases: TGTGCCAGCAGCCCAATAGCGGAGCCAACTCAAGAGACCCAGTACTTC.

In its sample, this clone was seen a few times. The CDR3 sequence: CASSRDQDGGYTF. The CDR3 nucleotides read TGCGCCAGCAGCCGAGACCAGGATGGAGGCTACACCTTC. The chain uses TRBV4-1 and TRBJ1-2; D unresolved. Germline CDR1 is MGHRA and CDR2 is YSYEKL. The CDR3 spans 13 residues. Trimming left V 4 bases short and J 8 bases short, with 14 bases between.

J is TRBJ1-4 and V is TRBV2; possible D gene TRBD1, 6 bases. The germline V and J ends were trimmed by 6 bases and 2 bases, with 13 bases remaining between them. CDR3 length: 15 amino acids. In germline, CDR1 is SNHLY, CDR2 FYNNEI. The DNA for the CDR3 is TGTGCCAGCAGCTCTGACAGGTTGACTAATGAAAAACTGTTTTTT. Translating it yields CASSSDRLTNEKLFF.

The chain couples TRBV10-1 to TRBJ1-1; 9 bases match TRBD1. J was trimmed by 3 bases and V by 5 bases; bases with no gene match: 7. The germline CDR1 and CDR2 sequences are WNHNN and SYGVQD (reference sequence). This CDR3 has 15 residues. The CDR3 DNA reads as TGCGCCAGCAGTAGCGGACAGGGGTGGGACACTGAAGCTTTCTTT. Translating it yields CASSSGQGWDTEAFF.

The chain carries TRBV5-6 and TRBJ2-1, with TRBD2 as a possible D gene (5 bases). The CDR3 is 12 residues long. The V end was cut by 5 bases, the J end by 5 bases, with 8 bases between. Germline V gene sequence: CDR1 SGHDT, CDR2 YYEEEE. The CDR3 sequence: CASSTGNNEQFF. The CDR3 DNA reads as TGTGCCAGCAGTACGGGAAACAATGAGCAGTTCTTC.

In regard to this clone: A read error is possible here, since a much larger clone lies one base away. The sample contains more than one DNA sequence encoding this CDR3. This chain links TRBV18 with TRBJ1-5, with D perhaps TRBD1 (5 bases). The CDR3 has 13 amino acids. V was cut by 2 bases and J by 3 bases, with 5 bases left in between. The germline V gene has CDR1 KGHSH and CDR2 LQKENI. CDR3 coding DNA: TGTGCCAGCTCACCAGGACACAATCAGCCCCAGCATTTT. This translates into CASSPGHNQPQHF.

The chain carries TRBV6-5 and TRBJ1-2; D gene unclear. Germline CDR1 MNHEY, CDR2 SVGAGI. The length of the CDR3 is 15 residues. With 7 bases removed from V and 2 bases from J, the gap between germline ends came to 17 bases. The CDR3 DNA sequence: TGTGCCAGCAATTTAGTGGCAGGTACCAACTATGGCTACACCTTC. This codes for CASNLVAGTNYGYTF.

This chain joins TRBV5-1 and TRBJ2-3, with TRBD2 matching 8 bases. This CDR3 has 15 amino acids. V was pared by 4 bases and J by 4 bases, with 8 bases of the junction left unmatched. Looked up from germline, CDR1 is SGHRS and CDR2 is YFSETQ. CDR3 sequence reads: CASSPREGGPDTQYF. The CDR3 DNA sequence: TGCGCCAGCAGCCCCCGGGAGGGTGGGCCAGATACGCAGTATTTT.

The chain recombines TRBV7-9 with TRBJ1-2, with 8 bases identical to TRBD1. V shed 5 bases, J shed 3 bases, and the junction held 17 bases outside the gene matches. Germline CDR1 reads SEHNR; CDR2 reads FQNEAQ (reference sequence). The CDR3 contains 18 residues. The DNA of the CDR3 is TGTGCCAGCAGCCGCGGGGGCCCAATTCAGGGGGCCCACTATGGCTACACCTTC. It yields the protein CASSRGGPIQGAHYGYTF.